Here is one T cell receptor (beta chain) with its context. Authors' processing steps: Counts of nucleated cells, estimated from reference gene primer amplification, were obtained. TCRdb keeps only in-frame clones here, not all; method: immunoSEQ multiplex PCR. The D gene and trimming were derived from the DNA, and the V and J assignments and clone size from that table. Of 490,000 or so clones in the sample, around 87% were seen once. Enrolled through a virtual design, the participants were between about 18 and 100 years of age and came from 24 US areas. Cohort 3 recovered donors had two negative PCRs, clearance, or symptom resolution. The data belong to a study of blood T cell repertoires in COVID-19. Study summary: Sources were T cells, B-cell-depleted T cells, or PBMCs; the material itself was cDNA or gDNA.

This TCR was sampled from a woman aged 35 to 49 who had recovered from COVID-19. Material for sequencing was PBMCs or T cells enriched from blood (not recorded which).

CDR3: CATSEGQVVGGRTF. The CDR3 nucleotides are TGTGCCACCAGTGAGGGACAGGTGGTAGGAGGCCGCACCTTC. The rearrangement uses TRBV24-1 and TRBJ1-2, with TRBD1 identical over 8 bases. The trim removed 4 bases at V and 13 bases at J, leaving 13 bases unmatched. The CDR3 extends over 14 amino acids. Germline CDR1 and CDR2: KGHDR and SFDVKD.